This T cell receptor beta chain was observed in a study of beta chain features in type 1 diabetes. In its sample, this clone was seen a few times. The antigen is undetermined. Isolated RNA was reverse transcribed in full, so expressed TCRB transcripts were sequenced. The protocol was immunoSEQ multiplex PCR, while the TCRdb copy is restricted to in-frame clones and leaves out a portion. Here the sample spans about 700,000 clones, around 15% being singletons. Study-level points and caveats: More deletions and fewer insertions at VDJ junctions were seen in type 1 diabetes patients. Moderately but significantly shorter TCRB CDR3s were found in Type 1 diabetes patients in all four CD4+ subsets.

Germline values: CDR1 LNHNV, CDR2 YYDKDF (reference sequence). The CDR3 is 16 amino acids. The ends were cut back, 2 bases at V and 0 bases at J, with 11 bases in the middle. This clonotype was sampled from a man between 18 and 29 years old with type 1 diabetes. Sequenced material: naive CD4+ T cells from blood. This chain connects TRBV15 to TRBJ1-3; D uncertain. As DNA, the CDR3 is TGTGCCACCAGCAGAAAACTTAAGACCTCTGGAAACACCATATATTTT. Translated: CATSRKLKTSGNTIYF.